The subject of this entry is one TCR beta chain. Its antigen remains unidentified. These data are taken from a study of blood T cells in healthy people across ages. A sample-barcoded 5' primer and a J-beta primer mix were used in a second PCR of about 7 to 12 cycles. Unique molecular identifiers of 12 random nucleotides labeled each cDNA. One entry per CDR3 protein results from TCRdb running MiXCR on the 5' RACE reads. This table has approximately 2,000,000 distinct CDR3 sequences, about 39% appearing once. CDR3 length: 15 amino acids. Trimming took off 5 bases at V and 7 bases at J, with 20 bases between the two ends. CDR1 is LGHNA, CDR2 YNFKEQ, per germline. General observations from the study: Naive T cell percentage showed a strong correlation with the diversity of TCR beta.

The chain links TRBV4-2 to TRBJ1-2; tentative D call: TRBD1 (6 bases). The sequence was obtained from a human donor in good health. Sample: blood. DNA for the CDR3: TGTGCCAGCAGCTCAGGTAGTGGGGGGGCGAGTGGCTACACCTTC. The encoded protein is CASSSGSGGASGYTF.